This T cell receptor (beta chain) derives from a study of T-cell memory formation after mild COVID-19. The overall study: Clustering of TCRs was largely donor specific. Study-wide points: Cross-reactive memory apparently joined, as some responding clones appeared in pre-infection memory. Clones that contracted from day 15 to 85 had balanced CD4/CD8; later expanders were CD4+ biased.

With 6 bases removed from V and 3 bases from J, the gap between germline ends came to 14 bases. Germline V gene data show CDR1 as DFQATT and CDR2 as SNEGSKA (reference sequence). The CDR3 totals 13 residues. With constant-segment primers, 5'RACE yielded cDNA libraries of TCR alpha and TCR beta that carried sample barcodes and UMIs. TCRdb itself ran the 5' RACE reads through MiXCR, one entry per CDR3 protein. The sample consists of about 470,000 distinct CDR3 sequences, roughly 25% of them appearing once. This clonotype was found a few times. No antigen is known for it. The clonotype comes from an adult woman who had mild COVID-19 (a few samples of this study predate the infection). Cell type and time point are not known. Material: PBMCs or a T cell subset sorted from them (not recorded which). The V and J genes are TRBV20-1 and TRBJ1-1, with D uncertain. The CDR3 region has the DNA TGCAGTGCCTTTCCCGGAAGGGACACTGAAGCTTTCTTT. Residues: CSAFPGRDTEAFF.